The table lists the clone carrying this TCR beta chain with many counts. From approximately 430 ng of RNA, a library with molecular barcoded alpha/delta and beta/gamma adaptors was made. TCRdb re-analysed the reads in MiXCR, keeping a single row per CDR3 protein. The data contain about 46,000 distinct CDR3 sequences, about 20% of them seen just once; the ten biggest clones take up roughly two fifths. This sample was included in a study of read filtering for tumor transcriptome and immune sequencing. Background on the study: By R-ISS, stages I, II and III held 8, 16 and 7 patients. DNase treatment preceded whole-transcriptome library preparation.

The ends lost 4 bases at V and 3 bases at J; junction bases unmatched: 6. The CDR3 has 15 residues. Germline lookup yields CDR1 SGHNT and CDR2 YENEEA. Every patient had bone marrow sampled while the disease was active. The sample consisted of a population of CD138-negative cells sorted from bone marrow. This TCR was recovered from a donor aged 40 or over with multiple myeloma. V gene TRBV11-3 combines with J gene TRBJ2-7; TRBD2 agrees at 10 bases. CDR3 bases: TGTGCCAGCAGCTGGGGGGCTAGCGGGAGCTACGAGCAGTACTTC. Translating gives CASSWGASGSYEQYF.